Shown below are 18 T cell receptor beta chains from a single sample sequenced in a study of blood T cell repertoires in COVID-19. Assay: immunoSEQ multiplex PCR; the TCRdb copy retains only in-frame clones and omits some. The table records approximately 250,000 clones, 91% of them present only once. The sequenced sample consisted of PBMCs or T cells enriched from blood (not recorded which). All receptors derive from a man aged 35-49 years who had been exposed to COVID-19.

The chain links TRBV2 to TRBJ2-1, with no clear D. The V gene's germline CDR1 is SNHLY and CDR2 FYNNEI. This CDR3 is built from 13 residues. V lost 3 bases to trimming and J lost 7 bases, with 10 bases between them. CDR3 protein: CASSDGIRNEQFF. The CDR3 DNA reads TGTGCCAGCAGTGACGGTATCCGGAATGAGCAGTTCTTC.

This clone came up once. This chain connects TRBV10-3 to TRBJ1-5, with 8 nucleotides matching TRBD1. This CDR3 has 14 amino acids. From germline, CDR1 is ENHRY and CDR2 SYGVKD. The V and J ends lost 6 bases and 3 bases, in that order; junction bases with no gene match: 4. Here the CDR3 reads CAISQGQVNQPQHF. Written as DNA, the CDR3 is TGTGCCATCAGCCAGGGACAGGTCAATCAGCCCCAGCATTTT.

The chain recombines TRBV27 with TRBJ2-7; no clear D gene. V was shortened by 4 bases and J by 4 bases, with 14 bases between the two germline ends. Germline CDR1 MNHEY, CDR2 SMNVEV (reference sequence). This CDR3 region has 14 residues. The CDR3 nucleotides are TGTGCCAGCAGTTCTAACAGCAACCCATACGAGCAGTACTTC. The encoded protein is CASSSNSNPYEQYF.

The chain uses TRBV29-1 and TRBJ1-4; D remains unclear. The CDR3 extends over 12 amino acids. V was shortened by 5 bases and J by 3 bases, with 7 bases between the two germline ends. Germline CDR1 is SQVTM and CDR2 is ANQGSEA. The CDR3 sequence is CSVPGPNEKLFF. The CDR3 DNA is TGCAGCGTTCCCGGTCCTAATGAAAAACTGTTTTTT.

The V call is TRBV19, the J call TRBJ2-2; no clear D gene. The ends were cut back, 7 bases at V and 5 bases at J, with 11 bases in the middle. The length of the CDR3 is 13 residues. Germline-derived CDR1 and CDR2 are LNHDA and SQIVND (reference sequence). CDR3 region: CASIGLRTGELFF. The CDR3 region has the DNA TGTGCCAGTATTGGCCTGCGGACCGGGGAGCTGTTTTTT.

The CDR3 coding sequence is TGTGCCTCATCATACAAAGACATCACAGATACGCAGTATTTT. Protein sequence: CASSYKDITDTQYF. The chain is built from TRBV15 and TRBJ2-3; no firm D call. V was pared by 11 bases and J by 2 bases, with 17 bases between. Germline V CDR1 and CDR2: LNHNV, YYDKDF (reference sequence). CDR3 length: 14 residues. Drawing the rest from reference TRBV15 and TRBJ2-3, the complete variable domain is DAMVIQNPRYQVTQFGKPVTLSCSQTLNHNVMYWYQQKSSQAPKLLFHYYDKDFNNEADTPDNFQSRRPNTSFCFLDIRSPGLGDTAMYLCASSYKDITDTQYFGPGTRLTVL.

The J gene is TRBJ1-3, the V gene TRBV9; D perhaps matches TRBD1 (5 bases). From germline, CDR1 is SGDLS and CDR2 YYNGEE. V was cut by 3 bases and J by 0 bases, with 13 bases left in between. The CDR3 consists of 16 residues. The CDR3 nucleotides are TGTGCCAGCAGCGGAGAAGAGACAGACTCTGGAAACACCATATATTTT. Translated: CASSGEETDSGNTIYF.

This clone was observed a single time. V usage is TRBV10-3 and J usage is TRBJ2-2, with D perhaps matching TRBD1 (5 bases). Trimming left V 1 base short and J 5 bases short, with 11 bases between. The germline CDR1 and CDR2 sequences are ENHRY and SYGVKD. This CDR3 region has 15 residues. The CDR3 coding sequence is TGTGCCATCAGTGAGTTGGCAGGGTTGACCGGGGAGCTGTTTTTT. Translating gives CAISELAGLTGELFF.

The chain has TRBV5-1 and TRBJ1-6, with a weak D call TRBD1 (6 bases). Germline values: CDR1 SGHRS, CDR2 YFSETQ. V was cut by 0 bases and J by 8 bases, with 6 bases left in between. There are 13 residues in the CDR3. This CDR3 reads CASSLGQDSPLHF. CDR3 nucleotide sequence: TGCGCCAGCAGCTTGGGACAGGATTCACCCCTCCACTTT.

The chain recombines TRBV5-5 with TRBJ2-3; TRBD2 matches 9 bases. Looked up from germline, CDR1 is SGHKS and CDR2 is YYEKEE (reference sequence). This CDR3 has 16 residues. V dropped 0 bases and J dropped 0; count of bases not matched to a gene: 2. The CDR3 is CASSLGLAVSTDTQYF. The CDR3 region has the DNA TGTGCCAGCAGCTTGGGACTAGCGGTTAGCACAGATACGCAGTATTTT.

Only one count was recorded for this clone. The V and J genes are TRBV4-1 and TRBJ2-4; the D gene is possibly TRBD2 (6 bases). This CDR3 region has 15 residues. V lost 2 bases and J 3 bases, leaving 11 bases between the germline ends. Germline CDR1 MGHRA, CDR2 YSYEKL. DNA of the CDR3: TGCGCCAGCAGCCAATTACGGGACTTCAAAAACATTCAGTACTTC. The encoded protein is CASSQLRDFKNIQYF.

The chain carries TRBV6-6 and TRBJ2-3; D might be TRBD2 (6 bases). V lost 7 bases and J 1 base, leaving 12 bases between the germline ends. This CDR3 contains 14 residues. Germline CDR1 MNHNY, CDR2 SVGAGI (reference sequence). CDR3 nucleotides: TGTGCCAGCAAACGGGGGTTGGGCACAGATACGCAGTATTTT. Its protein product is CASKRGLGTDTQYF.

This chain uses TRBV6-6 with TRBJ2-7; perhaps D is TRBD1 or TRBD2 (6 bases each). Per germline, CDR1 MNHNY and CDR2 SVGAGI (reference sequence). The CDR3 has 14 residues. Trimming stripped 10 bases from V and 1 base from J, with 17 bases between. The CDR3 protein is CATRRDTVSYEQYF. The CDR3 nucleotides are TGTGCCACCAGGAGGGACACCGTATCCTACGAGCAGTACTTC.

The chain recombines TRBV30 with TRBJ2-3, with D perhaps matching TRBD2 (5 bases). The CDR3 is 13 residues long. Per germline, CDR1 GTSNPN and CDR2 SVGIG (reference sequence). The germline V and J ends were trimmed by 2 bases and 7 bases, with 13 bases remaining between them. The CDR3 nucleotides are TGTGCCTGGAGTCACGCGGGTGGCAATACGCAGTATTTT. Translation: CAWSHAGGNTQYF. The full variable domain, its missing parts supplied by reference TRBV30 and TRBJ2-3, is SQTIHQWPATLVQPVGSPLSLECTVEGTSNPNLYWYRQAAGRGLQLLFYSVGIGQISSEVPQNLSASRPQDRQFILSSKKLLLSDSGFYLCAWSHAGGNTQYFGPGTRLTVL.

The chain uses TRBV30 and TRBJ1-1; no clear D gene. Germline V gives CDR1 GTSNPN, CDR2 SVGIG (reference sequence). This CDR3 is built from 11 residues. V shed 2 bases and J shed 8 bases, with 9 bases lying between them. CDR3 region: CAWSPLVEAFF. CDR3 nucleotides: TGTGCCTGGAGTCCTCTAGTCGAAGCTTTCTTT.

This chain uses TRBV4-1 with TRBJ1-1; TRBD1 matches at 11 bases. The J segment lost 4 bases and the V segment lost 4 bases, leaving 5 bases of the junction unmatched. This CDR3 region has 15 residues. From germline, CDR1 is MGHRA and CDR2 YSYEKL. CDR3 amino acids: CASSRPGTGGTEAFF. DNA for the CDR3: TGCGCCAGCAGCCGCCCCGGGACAGGGGGCACTGAAGCTTTCTTT.

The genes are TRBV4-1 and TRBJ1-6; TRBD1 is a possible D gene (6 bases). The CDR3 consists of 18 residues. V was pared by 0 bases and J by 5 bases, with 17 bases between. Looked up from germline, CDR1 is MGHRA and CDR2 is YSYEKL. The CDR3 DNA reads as TGCGCCAGCAGCCAAGAGGCGGCGGGGGCTTTGCATAATTCACCCCTCCACTTT. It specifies CASSQEAAGALHNSPLHF.

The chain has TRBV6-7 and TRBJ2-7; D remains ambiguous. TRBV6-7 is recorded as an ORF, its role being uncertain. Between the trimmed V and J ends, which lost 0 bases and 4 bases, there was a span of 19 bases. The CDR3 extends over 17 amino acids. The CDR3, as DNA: TGTGCCAGCAGTTACTCGAAGACTCCCCAGAATGTGTACGAGCAGTACTTC. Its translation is CASSYSKTPQNVYEQYF.